These T cell receptor beta chains were read from a single sample in a study of technical replicates of blood from a handful of donors. Assay used: immunoSEQ multiplex PCR; TCRdb lists only in-frame clones, some missing. The table has around 80,000 clones, about 91% seen once. Sample: T cells isolated from PBMCs. The receptors stem from a human donor in good health. CDR3s include the opening cysteine and the closing phenylalanine or tryptophan. The order of the fields is D gene, clone size, V gene, J gene, CDR3 protein, CDR3 DNA. D genes are given only for firm matches. Clone size is stated in some rows and not others, as once, few, many or a class when expanded.

d_gene: .
abundance: .
v_gene: TRBV19
j_gene: TRBJ1-5
CDR3aa: CASSMGFREVNNQPQHF
CDR3nt: TGTGCCAGTAGTATGGGGTTCAGGGAGGTTAACAATCAGCCCCAGCATTTT

d_gene: .
abundance: .
v_gene: TRBV7-2
j_gene: TRBJ2-5
CDR3aa: CASSDNGGAETQYF
CDR3nt: TGTGCCAGCAGCGACAATGGGGGCGCGGAGACCCAGTACTTC

d_gene: .
abundance: .
v_gene: TRBV11-2
j_gene: TRBJ1-2
CDR3aa: CASSSREYYGYTF
CDR3nt: TGTGCCAGCAGCTCCCGGGAGTACTATGGCTACACCTTC

d_gene: .
abundance: .
v_gene: TRBV2
j_gene: TRBJ2-2
CDR3aa: CATLISTGELFF
CDR3nt: TGTGCCACCCTAATAAGCACCGGGGAGCTGTTTTTT

d_gene: .
abundance: once
v_gene: TRBV19
j_gene: TRBJ2-1
CDR3aa: CASSIPQGGKGEQFF
CDR3nt: TGTGCCAGTAGTATCCCCCAGGGGGGAAAAGGTGAGCAGTTCTTC

d_gene: TRBD1
abundance: .
v_gene: TRBV6-5
j_gene: TRBJ1-5
CDR3aa: CATSTGRHNQPQHF
CDR3nt: TGTGCCACGTCGACAGGGCGACACAATCAGCCCCAGCATTTT

d_gene: .
abundance: .
v_gene: TRBV28
j_gene: TRBJ1-1
CDR3aa: CAPKGELTEAFF
CDR3nt: TGTGCCCCCAAGGGGGAACTCACTGAAGCTTTCTTT

d_gene: TRBD2
abundance: .
v_gene: TRBV27
j_gene: TRBJ2-2
CDR3aa: CASSPGLVFLAGELFF
CDR3nt: TGTGCCAGCAGTCCGGGACTAGTTTTTCTTGCCGGGGAGCTGTTTTTT

d_gene: .
abundance: few
v_gene: TRBV6-1
j_gene: TRBJ2-1
CDR3aa: CASSEFQNEQFF
CDR3nt: TGTGCCAGCAGTGAATTCCAGAATGAGCAGTTCTTC

d_gene: .
abundance: .
v_gene: TRBV27
j_gene: TRBJ2-7
CDR3aa: CASSLSAGAFYEQYF
CDR3nt: TGTGCCAGCAGTTTATCAGCAGGGGCGTTCTACGAGCAGTACTTC

d_gene: .
abundance: once
v_gene: TRBV6-1
j_gene: TRBJ2-7
CDR3aa: CASSEGLAYEQYF
CDR3nt: TGTGCCAGCAGTGAAGGGTTAGCCTACGAGCAGTACTTC

d_gene: .
abundance: .
v_gene: TRBV28
j_gene: TRBJ2-1
CDR3aa: CASSTASKGPRRNEQFF
CDR3nt: TGTGCCAGCAGTACAGCCTCTAAGGGCCCGAGGAGGAATGAGCAGTTCTTC

d_gene: TRBD1
abundance: .
v_gene: TRBV5-6
j_gene: TRBJ1-1
CDR3aa: CASSLDGTGLFFDTEAFF
CDR3nt: TGTGCCAGCAGCTTGGACGGGACAGGGCTTTTCTTCGACACTGAAGCTTTCTTT

d_gene: .
abundance: .
v_gene: TRBV16
j_gene: TRBJ2-3
CDR3aa: CASSQLSGATDTQYF
CDR3nt: TGTGCCAGCAGCCAATTGAGTGGGGCCACAGATACGCAGTATTTT

d_gene: .
abundance: .
v_gene: TRBV27
j_gene: TRBJ2-3
CDR3aa: CASSLTGQSYPTDTQYF
CDR3nt: TGTGCCAGCAGTTTAACCGGACAGTCTTATCCCACAGATACGCAGTATTTT

d_gene: .
abundance: .
v_gene: TRBV13
j_gene: TRBJ2-3
CDR3aa: CASSSLGLDTQYF
CDR3nt: TGTGCCAGCAGCTCCCTGGGACTAGATACGCAGTATTTT

d_gene: .
abundance: .
v_gene: TRBV15
j_gene: TRBJ2-2
CDR3aa: CATSRTTGLYTGELFF
CDR3nt: TGTGCCACCAGCAGGACCACGGGACTTTACACCGGGGAGCTGTTTTTT

d_gene: TRBD1
abundance: .
v_gene: TRBV6-1
j_gene: TRBJ1-2
CDR3aa: CASFFGQGIGYTF
CDR3nt: TGTGCCAGCTTTTTCGGACAGGGTATAGGCTACACCTTC

d_gene: TRBD1
abundance: .
v_gene: TRBV2
j_gene: TRBJ2-1
CDR3aa: CASSEGPGQGYEQFF
CDR3nt: TGTGCCAGCAGTGAAGGCCCGGGACAGGGATATGAGCAGTTCTTC

d_gene: TRBD1
abundance: .
v_gene: TRBV28
j_gene: TRBJ2-7
CDR3aa: CASSLSDRFKQYF
CDR3nt: TGTGCCAGCAGTTTGTCGGACAGGTTTAAACAGTACTTC

d_gene: TRBD1
abundance: .
v_gene: TRBV5-6
j_gene: TRBJ2-4
CDR3aa: CASSLEGQILAKNIQYF
CDR3nt: TGTGCCAGCAGCTTGGAGGGACAGATTTTAGCCAAAAACATTCAGTACTTC

d_gene: TRBD2
abundance: .
v_gene: TRBV4-1
j_gene: TRBJ2-2
CDR3aa: CASSRSLAGGGSGELFF
CDR3nt: TGCGCCAGCAGCCGGAGTCTAGCGGGAGGAGGGTCCGGGGAGCTGTTTTTT

d_gene: .
abundance: .
v_gene: TRBV5-5
j_gene: TRBJ1-5
CDR3aa: CASSLQGGGLGNQPQHF
CDR3nt: TGTGCCAGCAGCTTGCAAGGTGGCGGGCTTGGCAATCAGCCCCAGCATTTT

d_gene: TRBD1
abundance: .
v_gene: TRBV11-2
j_gene: TRBJ1-3
CDR3aa: CASSFTGGKNSGNTIYF
CDR3nt: TGTGCCAGCAGCTTCACAGGGGGAAAAAACTCTGGAAACACCATATATTTT

d_gene: .
abundance: .
v_gene: TRBV15
j_gene: TRBJ1-1
CDR3aa: CATSRVWGDTEAFF
CDR3nt: TGTGCCACCAGCAGAGTTTGGGGGGACACTGAAGCTTTCTTT

d_gene: .
abundance: .
v_gene: TRBV6-4
j_gene: TRBJ2-2
CDR3aa: CASSETVEAGELFF
CDR3nt: TGTGCCAGCAGTGAAACCGTCGAGGCGGGGGAGCTGTTTTTT

d_gene: .
abundance: .
v_gene: TRBV9
j_gene: TRBJ1-1
CDR3aa: CASSVGVAGTEAFF
CDR3nt: TGTGCCAGCAGCGTAGGGGTTGCGGGCACTGAAGCTTTCTTT

d_gene: TRBD1
abundance: .
v_gene: TRBV4-3
j_gene: TRBJ2-1
CDR3aa: CASSQGEWDSVDNEQFF
CDR3nt: TGCGCCAGCAGCCAAGGGGAGTGGGACAGTGTAGACAATGAGCAGTTCTTC

d_gene: .
abundance: .
v_gene: TRBV6-5
j_gene: TRBJ2-7
CDR3aa: CASSYGRNYEQYF
CDR3nt: TGTGCCAGCAGTTACGGGAGGAACTACGAGCAGTACTTC

d_gene: TRBD1
abundance: .
v_gene: TRBV7-9
j_gene: TRBJ1-3
CDR3aa: CASSLAGGKDTIYF
CDR3nt: TGTGCCAGCAGCTTAGCAGGGGGCAAGGACACCATATATTTT

d_gene: TRBD1
abundance: .
v_gene: TRBV6-6
j_gene: TRBJ1-1
CDR3aa: CASTQGANSEAFF
CDR3nt: TGTGCCAGCACACAGGGGGCGAATTCTGAAGCTTTCTTT

d_gene: .
abundance: .
v_gene: TRBV10-3
j_gene: TRBJ1-5
CDR3aa: CAISESRTAVQPQHF
CDR3nt: TGTGCCATCAGTGAGTCCCGGACTGCTGTGCAGCCCCAGCATTTT

d_gene: .
abundance: .
v_gene: TRBV6-5
j_gene: TRBJ1-1
CDR3aa: CASTRSGTEAFF
CDR3nt: TGTGCCAGCACTAGGTCGGGCACTGAAGCTTTCTTT

d_gene: TRBD1
abundance: .
v_gene: TRBV25-1
j_gene: TRBJ1-2
CDR3aa: CASSEPGTGTGYTF
CDR3nt: TGTGCCAGCAGTGAGCCCGGGACAGGGACTGGCTACACCTTC

d_gene: TRBD1
abundance: few
v_gene: TRBV6-5
j_gene: TRBJ1-2
CDR3aa: CASRTGGYGYTF
CDR3nt: TGTGCCAGCAGGACAGGGGGCTATGGCTACACCTTC

d_gene: TRBD1
abundance: .
v_gene: TRBV27
j_gene: TRBJ2-1
CDR3aa: CASSFTGGDEQFF
CDR3nt: TGTGCCAGCAGTTTCACAGGGGGCGATGAGCAGTTCTTC

d_gene: TRBD1
abundance: .
v_gene: TRBV27
j_gene: TRBJ1-2
CDR3aa: CATHRPGGYGYTF
CDR3nt: TGTGCCACCCACCGACCAGGGGGCTATGGCTACACCTTC

d_gene: .
abundance: .
v_gene: TRBV6-1
j_gene: TRBJ2-5
CDR3aa: CASSYRFAIETQYF
CDR3nt: TGTGCCAGCAGTTATCGGTTTGCTATAGAGACCCAGTACTTC

d_gene: TRBD2
abundance: .
v_gene: TRBV5-4
j_gene: TRBJ2-2
CDR3aa: CASSPVAMQREPGELFF
CDR3nt: TGTGCCAGCAGCCCGGTTGCTATGCAGCGGGAGCCCGGGGAGCTGTTTTTT

d_gene: .
abundance: .
v_gene: TRBV14
j_gene: TRBJ2-1
CDR3aa: CASSHPRETYNEQFF
CDR3nt: TGTGCCAGCAGCCATCCTCGGGAAACTTACAATGAGCAGTTCTTC

d_gene: TRBD1
abundance: .
v_gene: TRBV2
j_gene: TRBJ2-5
CDR3aa: CASSERTGVETQYF
CDR3nt: TGTGCCAGCAGTGAAAGGACAGGGGTCGAGACCCAGTACTTC

d_gene: .
abundance: .
v_gene: TRBV5-1
j_gene: TRBJ2-1
CDR3aa: CASSLSYNEQFF
CDR3nt: TGCGCCAGCAGCCTTAGCTACAATGAGCAGTTCTTC

d_gene: .
abundance: .
v_gene: TRBV6-1
j_gene: TRBJ1-2
CDR3aa: CASSETGRVYGYTF
CDR3nt: TGTGCCAGCAGTGAAACAGGGCGGGTCTATGGCTACACCTTC

d_gene: TRBD2
abundance: .
v_gene: TRBV10-3
j_gene: TRBJ2-1
CDR3aa: CAISGGSSYNEQFF
CDR3nt: TGTGCCATCTCGGGCGGGAGCTCCTACAATGAGCAGTTCTTC

d_gene: .
abundance: .
v_gene: TRBV15
j_gene: TRBJ1-4
CDR3aa: CATSRRGGTGEKLFF
CDR3nt: TGTGCCACCAGCAGGCGAGGGGGAACTGGTGAAAAACTGTTTTTT

d_gene: .
abundance: .
v_gene: TRBV4-3
j_gene: TRBJ2-5
CDR3aa: CASSQAGKETQYF
CDR3nt: TGCGCCAGCAGCCAAGCAGGGAAAGAGACCCAGTACTTC

d_gene: .
abundance: .
v_gene: TRBV11-3
j_gene: TRBJ2-1
CDR3aa: CASSYSSYNEQFF
CDR3nt: TGTGCCAGCAGCTATAGCTCCTACAATGAGCAGTTCTTC

d_gene: .
abundance: .
v_gene: TRBV6-6
j_gene: TRBJ2-3
CDR3aa: CASSYLSGTDTQYF
CDR3nt: TGTGCCAGCAGTTACTTGTCGGGCACAGATACGCAGTATTTT

d_gene: .
abundance: .
v_gene: TRBV30
j_gene: TRBJ2-3
CDR3aa: CAWSLNTDTQYF
CDR3nt: TGTGCCTGGAGTTTAAACACAGATACGCAGTATTTT

d_gene: .
abundance: once
v_gene: TRBV19
j_gene: TRBJ1-1
CDR3aa: CASSLSHGSLNTEAFF
CDR3nt: TGTGCCAGTAGTCTAAGCCACGGGTCCTTGAACACTGAAGCTTTCTTT

d_gene: .
abundance: .
v_gene: TRBV9
j_gene: TRBJ2-7
CDR3aa: CASSVGQGRAQYEQYF
CDR3nt: TGTGCCAGCAGCGTAGGTCAGGGAAGGGCGCAGTACGAGCAGTACTTC

d_gene: .
abundance: .
v_gene: TRBV9
j_gene: TRBJ2-3
CDR3aa: CASSVTRASGTDTQYF
CDR3nt: TGTGCCAGCAGCGTCACTCGGGCTAGCGGCACAGATACGCAGTATTTT

d_gene: TRBD2
abundance: .
v_gene: TRBV5-1
j_gene: TRBJ2-1
CDR3aa: CASSFLQAGAIGNEQFF
CDR3nt: TGCGCCAGCAGCTTTCTTCAAGCGGGAGCCATAGGAAATGAGCAGTTCTTC

d_gene: TRBD2
abundance: .
v_gene: TRBV7-3
j_gene: TRBJ2-6
CDR3aa: CASSPGLASGANVLTF
CDR3nt: TGTGCCAGCAGCCCGGGACTAGCTAGTGGGGCCAACGTCCTGACTTTC

d_gene: TRBD2
abundance: once
v_gene: TRBV4-1
j_gene: TRBJ2-3
CDR3aa: CASSQRVREGSDTQYF
CDR3nt: TGCGCCAGCAGCCAAAGGGTGCGGGAGGGCTCCGATACGCAGTATTTT

d_gene: .
abundance: .
v_gene: TRBV2
j_gene: TRBJ2-1
CDR3aa: CASSDWSSYNEQFF
CDR3nt: TGTGCCAGCAGTGACTGGAGCTCCTACAATGAGCAGTTCTTC

d_gene: TRBD1
abundance: once
v_gene: TRBV29-1
j_gene: TRBJ2-2
CDR3aa: CSVDRTGAGTGELFF
CDR3nt: TGCAGCGTTGACAGGACAGGGGCAGGCACCGGGGAGCTGTTTTTT

d_gene: TRBD2
abundance: once
v_gene: TRBV7-3
j_gene: TRBJ2-5
CDR3aa: CASSTWEREGRETQYF
CDR3nt: TGTGCCAGCAGCACTTGGGAGCGGGAGGGCCGGGAGACCCAGTACTTC

d_gene: TRBD2
abundance: .
v_gene: TRBV29-1
j_gene: TRBJ2-1
CDR3aa: CSAGTSIYNEQFF
CDR3nt: TGCAGCGCAGGGACTAGCATATACAATGAGCAGTTCTTC

d_gene: .
abundance: .
v_gene: TRBV16
j_gene: TRBJ2-7
CDR3aa: CASSQWPGDEQYF
CDR3nt: TGTGCCAGCAGCCAATGGCCGGGGGACGAGCAGTACTTC